Described below is a single T cell receptor (beta chain) sequence and its context. The record originates from a study of blood T cell repertoires in COVID-19. Study summary: There were acute and convalescent COVID-19 samples, and they came from the United States, Italy and Spain. Sample material is recorded as cDNA or gDNA derived from T cells, B-cell-depleted T cells, or PBMCs.

Original analysis: Estimation of nucleated cell counts relied on the amplification of reference gene primers. The assay was immunoSEQ multiplex PCR, and TCRdb's table has in-frame clones only and misses some. V and J calls and clone size are copied from that table; D and trimming were computed from the DNA. This table has approximately 300,000 clones, 75% to 90% appearing once. The CDR3 covers 15 residues. J gave up 5 bases and V 3 bases, and 5 bases lay outside the gene matches. The germline gives CDR1 KGHSH, CDR2 LQKENI. The chain is built from TRBV18 and TRBJ2-2; 8 bases line up with TRBD1. The TCR sequence derives from a woman in her fifties or sixties who had recovered from COVID-19. Sequenced sample: peripheral blood. CDR3 nucleotide sequence: TGTGCCAGCTCACCTGGACAGGGACTGACCGGGGAGCTGTTTTTT. Amino acid sequence: CASSPGQGLTGELFF.